The clone carrying this T cell receptor beta chain was counted ten times or more. Its matching antigen is unknown. Participants, patients aged 18 to 65, had newly diagnosed hyperthyroidism with a duration under 2 months. Fresh peripheral blood, about 9.6 ml, yielded the PBMCs. This sample stems from a study of T cells in Graves' hyperthyroidism and ophthalmopathy. The germline V and J ends were trimmed by 4 bases and 9 bases, with 22 bases remaining between them. The CDR3 extends over 15 amino acids. CDR1 LGHDT and CDR2 YNNKEL come from the germline V gene (reference sequence). Amplification of TCR beta CDR3 regions used RNA as the template. Carried out on the TCR CDR3, a first-round RT-PCR used the HTBI primer set. TCRdb re-derived calls from the multiplex PCR reads in MiXCR, one entry per CDR3 protein. This sample yields hundreds of thousands of distinct CDR3 sequences, of which approximately 16% are seen a single time; roughly 18% belongs to the top ten.

Study-wide findings and caveats: By a 13 V-J model, ophthalmopathy was set apart from stable hyperthyroidism.

The V call is TRBV3-1, the J call TRBJ2-7; no reliable D call. This receptor was taken from a woman between 18 and 29 years old with Graves' hyperthyroidism. The source material was blood. The CDR3 region has the DNA TGTGCCAGCAGCCCACAACACCCGGGCGATAATGGGCAGTACTTC. Its protein product is CASSPQHPGDNGQYF.